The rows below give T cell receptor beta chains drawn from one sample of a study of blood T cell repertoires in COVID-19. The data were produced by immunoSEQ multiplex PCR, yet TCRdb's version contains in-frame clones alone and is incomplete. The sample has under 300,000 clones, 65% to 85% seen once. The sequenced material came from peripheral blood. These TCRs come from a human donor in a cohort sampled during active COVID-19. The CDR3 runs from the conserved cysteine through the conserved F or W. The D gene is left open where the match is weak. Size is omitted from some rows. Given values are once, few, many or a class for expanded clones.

cdr3_nt: TGCAGCGTTGAAATCCGGGACACGACCTACGAGCAGTACTTC
cdr3_aa: CSVEIRDTTYEQYF
cdr3_length: 14
clone_size: -
d_call: -
j_call: TRBJ2-7
v_call: TRBV29-1

cdr3_nt: TGTGCCAGCAGCCCCTGGACTAGCGGGAGGGCCGGAGAGACCCAGTACTTC
cdr3_aa: CASSPWTSGRAGETQYF
cdr3_length: 17
clone_size: -
d_call: TRBD2
j_call: TRBJ2-5
v_call: TRBV14

cdr3_nt: TGTGCCAGTAGATGGACAGAAGAATATGGCTACACCTTC
cdr3_aa: CASRWTEEYGYTF
cdr3_length: 13
clone_size: -
d_call: -
j_call: TRBJ1-2
v_call: TRBV19

cdr3_nt: TGTGCCAGCAGTTTCTCTTTCGGGGAGCTGTTTTTT
cdr3_aa: CASSFSFGELFF
cdr3_length: 12
clone_size: -
d_call: -
j_call: TRBJ2-2
v_call: TRBV28

cdr3_nt: TGTGCCAGCAGCTCGCCGGGTTTCTATGGCTACACCTTC
cdr3_aa: CASSSPGFYGYTF
cdr3_length: 13
clone_size: -
d_call: -
j_call: TRBJ1-2
v_call: TRBV7-2

cdr3_nt: TGTGCCAGCAGCTCGAGTACAGGGGAGGAGACCCAGTACTTC
cdr3_aa: CASSSSTGEETQYF
cdr3_length: 14
clone_size: -
d_call: TRBD1
j_call: TRBJ2-5
v_call: TRBV7-2

cdr3_nt: TGTGCCATCAGTGGGGGACAGGGCATACGACAAGAGACCCAGTACTTC
cdr3_aa: CAISGGQGIRQETQYF
cdr3_length: 16
clone_size: -
d_call: TRBD1
j_call: TRBJ2-5
v_call: TRBV10-3

cdr3_nt: TGTGCCAGCAGTCTAGCGGACACCGGGGAGCTGTTTTTT
cdr3_aa: CASSLADTGELFF
cdr3_length: 13
clone_size: -
d_call: TRBD2
j_call: TRBJ2-2
v_call: TRBV2

cdr3_nt: TGTGCCACCAGTGATGGGGGGGCGGTAGAGACCCAGTACTTC
cdr3_aa: CATSDGGAVETQYF
cdr3_length: 14
clone_size: -
d_call: -
j_call: TRBJ2-5
v_call: TRBV24-1

cdr3_nt: TGTGCCAGTAGTACCAGACAGGGGGGTGGCAATGAGCAGTTCTTC
cdr3_aa: CASSTRQGGGNEQFF
cdr3_length: 15
clone_size: -
d_call: TRBD1
j_call: TRBJ2-1
v_call: TRBV19

cdr3_nt: TGTGCCAGCAGTCGGACAATGAAGAGCACAGATACGCAGTATTTT
cdr3_aa: CASSRTMKSTDTQYF
cdr3_length: 15
clone_size: -
d_call: -
j_call: TRBJ2-3
v_call: TRBV6-5

cdr3_nt: TGTGCCAGCAGTTTACGGCAGGGGACGAACACTGAAGCTTTCTTT
cdr3_aa: CASSLRQGTNTEAFF
cdr3_length: 15
clone_size: -
d_call: -
j_call: TRBJ1-1
v_call: TRBV6-5

cdr3_nt: TGTGCCAGCAGCGTAGCGGTCTCGAGCTCCTACAATGAGCAGTTCTTC
cdr3_aa: CASSVAVSSSYNEQFF
cdr3_length: 16
clone_size: -
d_call: -
j_call: TRBJ2-1
v_call: TRBV9

cdr3_nt: TGTGCCAGCAGCTTGCGGGACCCGCGGGAGCAGTACTTC
cdr3_aa: CASSLRDPREQYF
cdr3_length: 13
clone_size: -
d_call: -
j_call: TRBJ2-7
v_call: TRBV13

cdr3_nt: TGTGCCAGAAGCTTTAAATTCCAGCCCCAGCATTTT
cdr3_aa: CARSFKFQPQHF
cdr3_length: 12
clone_size: once
d_call: -
j_call: TRBJ1-5
v_call: TRBV7-5

cdr3_nt: TGTGCCAGCAGCCTGCCTTTCGCGGGGCGGGCGCGGGAGCAGTACTTC
cdr3_aa: CASSLPFAGRAREQYF
cdr3_length: 16
clone_size: -
d_call: -
j_call: TRBJ2-7
v_call: TRBV11-2

cdr3_nt: TGTGCCAGCAGTCGGACTTCTGGAAACACCATATATTTT
cdr3_aa: CASSRTSGNTIYF
cdr3_length: 13
clone_size: -
d_call: -
j_call: TRBJ1-3
v_call: TRBV6-6

cdr3_nt: TGTGCCAGCAGTCCAAGGACTAGCGTTCCACACAATGAGCAGTTCTTC
cdr3_aa: CASSPRTSVPHNEQFF
cdr3_length: 16
clone_size: few
d_call: TRBD2
j_call: TRBJ2-1
v_call: TRBV27

cdr3_nt: TGTGCCAGCAGCCCTGACAGAAATAACTATGGCTACACCTTC
cdr3_aa: CASSPDRNNYGYTF
cdr3_length: 14
clone_size: -
d_call: -
j_call: TRBJ1-2
v_call: TRBV7-6

cdr3_nt: TGTGCCAGCAGTGAACACAGGGGGAACATTCAGTACTTC
cdr3_aa: CASSEHRGNIQYF
cdr3_length: 13
clone_size: few
d_call: TRBD1
j_call: TRBJ2-4
v_call: TRBV2

cdr3_nt: TGTGCCAGTAGTATAAGTAGCCAGGGCGACCCCTACGAGCAGTACTTC
cdr3_aa: CASSISSQGDPYEQYF
cdr3_length: 16
clone_size: -
d_call: -
j_call: TRBJ2-7
v_call: TRBV19

cdr3_nt: TGCGCCAGCAGCCAAAGACCCGGGACAGGGAACACTGAAGCTTTCTTT
cdr3_aa: CASSQRPGTGNTEAFF
cdr3_length: 16
clone_size: few
d_call: TRBD1
j_call: TRBJ1-1
v_call: TRBV5-1

cdr3_nt: TGTGCCAGCAGCACGGACAGCTCTGGGGCCAACGTCCTGACTTTC
cdr3_aa: CASSTDSSGANVLTF
cdr3_length: 15
clone_size: -
d_call: -
j_call: TRBJ2-6
v_call: TRBV5-4

cdr3_nt: TGTGCCAGCGACCTACTAGCGGGGGGGCTCAAAGATACGCAGTATTTT
cdr3_aa: CASDLLAGGLKDTQYF
cdr3_length: 16
clone_size: -
d_call: TRBD2
j_call: TRBJ2-3
v_call: TRBV18